The entry below describes one T cell receptor beta chain. These data come from a study of beta chain features in type 1 diabetes. Germline CDR1 and CDR2: MNHNS and SASEGT. There are 15 residues in the CDR3. Germline trimming cut 6 bases from V and 8 bases from J; bases unmatched to any gene: 4. The authors reverse transcribed all of the isolated RNA, so sequencing captured expressed TCRB transcripts. Only in-frame clones appear in the TCRdb table, and some are missing; sequencing was by immunoSEQ multiplex PCR. The sample has about 160,000 clones; about 9.1% are singletons. Sequenced sample: central memory CD4+ T cells from blood. The V gene is TRBV6-1, the J gene TRBJ2-2; TRBD2 matches 15 bases. This clonotype was obtained from a young woman in good health. In DNA, the CDR3 is TGTGCCAGCAGCCCAGGACTAGCGGGAGGGGGGGAGCTGTTTTTT. It codes for CASSPGLAGGGELFF.